One T cell receptor (beta chain) is described in this entry. This specimen comes from a study of blood T cell repertoires in COVID-19. For the study at large: Researchers got acute and convalescent COVID-19 samples from the United States, Italy and Spain.

In the original workflow: Counts of nucleated cells, estimated from reference gene primer amplification, were obtained. Clones were read by immunoSEQ multiplex PCR, and TCRdb kept only the in-frame ones, dropping some. D and trimming were read from the DNA, whereas the V and J calls and clone size are those reported in that table. The sample yields 55,000 to 90,000 clones, more than 80% seen once. The sequence was obtained from an elderly woman with active or convalescent COVID-19. The sequenced sample was peripheral blood.

CDR3 DNA sequence: TGCGCCAGCAGCCAAGAATCCCCCGGGAACTATGGCTACACCTTC. It encodes CASSQESPGNYGYTF. J is TRBJ1-2 and V is TRBV4-1; no clear D. The CDR3 contains 15 residues. The V gene lost 0 bases and the J gene lost 2 bases, with 10 bases spanning the gap. From germline, CDR1 is MGHRA and CDR2 YSYEKL.